This T cell receptor (beta chain) emerged from a study of post-analysis software for immune sequencing data. Germline lookup yields CDR1 SGHKS and CDR2 YYEKEE (reference sequence). This CDR3 has 14 amino acids. Tagging with unique molecular identifiers was a feature of the TCR beta cDNA libraries. TCRdb reprocessed the PCR reads with MiXCR, giving one entry per CDR3 protein. The data hold roughly 620,000 distinct CDR3 sequences, with roughly two fifths observed a single time. Study findings and constraints: Among 5 or 6 TRBV segments more frequent in patients than controls were TRBV5-6, TRBV5-1 and TRBV20-1.

This clonotype was counted only a few times. Its antigen remains unknown. V gene TRBV5-5 combines with J gene TRBJ2-4, with 12 positions matching TRBD1. The end of the DNA aligns better with TRBJ2-7, so the J call may be wrong. The sequencing input was blood. This receptor was taken from a girl between 10 and 17 years old with multiple sclerosis. CDR3 protein: CASSYGTGGNEQYF. The CDR3 bases are TGTGCCAGCAGCTATGGGACAGGGGGCAACGAGCAGTACTTC.